This T cell receptor beta chain was captured by sequencing in a study of tumor and adjacent non-tumor tissue in lung cancer. Study-wide results and limits: Patients with more diverse tumor TCRs had worse survival. Significantly higher TCR diversity was found in tumor than normal lung. Top 100 clones took a larger repertoire share in normal lung.

This clonotype showed up many times. Its specificity is unknown. CDR3 length equals 15 residues. The V and J ends lost 3 bases and 4 bases, in that order; junction bases with no gene match: 3. Per the germline V gene, CDR1 is LGHNT and CDR2 is FRNRAP. The template was RNA from unsorted bulk tissue. More than 3 cm separated this lung sample from the edge of the tumor. Newly diagnosed lung cancer patients had thoracic surgery in China, August–November 2014, without prior chemotherapy. The library came from three nested PCR rounds adapted from ARM-PCR protocols. TCRdb independently ran MiXCR on the multiplex PCR reads; one entry per CDR3 protein. The repertoire consists of approximately 100,000 distinct CDR3 sequences, with 65% occurring once and the leading ten covering 15% to 20%.

Sequencing used distant non-tumor lung tissue. The TCR originated in a man aged 30-40 years with non-small cell lung cancer. The J gene is TRBJ2-1, the V gene TRBV12-5; 10 bases match TRBD2. This chain's CDR3 is CASGFASGGYNEQFF. In DNA form, the CDR3 reads TGTGCTAGTGGTTTTGCTAGCGGGGGTTACAATGAGCAGTTCTTC.